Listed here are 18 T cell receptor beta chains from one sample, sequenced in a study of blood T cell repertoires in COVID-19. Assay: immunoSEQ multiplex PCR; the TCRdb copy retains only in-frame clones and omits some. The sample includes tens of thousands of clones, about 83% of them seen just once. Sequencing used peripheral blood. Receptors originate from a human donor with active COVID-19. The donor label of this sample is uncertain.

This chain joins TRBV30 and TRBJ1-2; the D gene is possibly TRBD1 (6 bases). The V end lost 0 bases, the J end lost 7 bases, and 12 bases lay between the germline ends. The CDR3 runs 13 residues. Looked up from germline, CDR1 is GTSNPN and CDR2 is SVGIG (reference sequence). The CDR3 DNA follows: TGTGCCTGGAGTGTAGTGGGGGCCGGTGGCTACACCTTC. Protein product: CAWSVVGAGGYTF. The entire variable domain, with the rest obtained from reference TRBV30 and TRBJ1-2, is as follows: SQTIHQWPATLVQPVGSPLSLECTVEGTSNPNLYWYRQAAGRGLQLLFYSVGIGQISSEVPQNLSASRPQDRQFILSSKKLLLSDSGFYLCAWSVVGAGGYTFGSGTRLTVV.

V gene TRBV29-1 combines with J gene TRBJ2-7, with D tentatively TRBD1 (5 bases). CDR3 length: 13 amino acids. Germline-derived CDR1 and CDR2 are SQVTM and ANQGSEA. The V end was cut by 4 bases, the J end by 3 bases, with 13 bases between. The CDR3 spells CSVAIRVNYEQYF. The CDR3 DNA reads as TGCAGCGTTGCGATCAGGGTGAACTACGAGCAGTACTTC.

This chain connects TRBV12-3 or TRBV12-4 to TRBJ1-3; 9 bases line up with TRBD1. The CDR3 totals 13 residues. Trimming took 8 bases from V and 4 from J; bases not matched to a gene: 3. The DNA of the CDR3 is TGTGCCAGCGGGACAGGGACAGGAAACACCATATATTTT. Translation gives CASGTGTGNTIYF.

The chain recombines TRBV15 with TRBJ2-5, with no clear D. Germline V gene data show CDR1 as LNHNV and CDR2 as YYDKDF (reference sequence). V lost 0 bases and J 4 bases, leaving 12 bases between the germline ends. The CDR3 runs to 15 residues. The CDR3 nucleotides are TGTGCCACCAGCAGAGATCCCGGGTTCGGAGAGACCCAGTACTTC. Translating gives CATSRDPGFGETQYF.

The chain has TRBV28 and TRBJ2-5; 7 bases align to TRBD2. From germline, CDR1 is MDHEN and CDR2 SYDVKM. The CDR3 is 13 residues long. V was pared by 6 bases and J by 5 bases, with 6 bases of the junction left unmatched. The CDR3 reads CASSQGGPETQYF. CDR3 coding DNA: TGTGCCAGCAGCCAGGGAGGGCCGGAGACCCAGTACTTC.

The DNA of the CDR3 is TGTGCCAGCAGTGAATCGAGGTCAGCGCCAGATACGCAGTATTTT. Residues: CASSESRSAPDTQYF. The rearrangement uses TRBV6-1 and TRBJ2-3, with D hard to call. Trimming took 2 bases from V and 4 from J, leaving 13 bases between them. The CDR3 has 15 residues. Looked up from germline, CDR1 is MNHNS and CDR2 is SASEGT.

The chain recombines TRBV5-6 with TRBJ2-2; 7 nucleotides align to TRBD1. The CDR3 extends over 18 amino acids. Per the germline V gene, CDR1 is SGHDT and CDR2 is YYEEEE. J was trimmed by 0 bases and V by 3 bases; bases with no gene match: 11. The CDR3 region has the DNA TGTGCCAGCAGCTCGGACAGGATTGCGAAGGCGAACACCGGGGAGCTGTTTTTT. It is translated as CASSSDRIAKANTGELFF.

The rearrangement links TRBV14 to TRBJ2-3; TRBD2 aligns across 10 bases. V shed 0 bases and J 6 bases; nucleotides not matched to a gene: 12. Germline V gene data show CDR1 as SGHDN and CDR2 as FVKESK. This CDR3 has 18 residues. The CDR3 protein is CASSQDEAGGRLGDTQYF. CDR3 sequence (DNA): TGTGCCAGCAGCCAAGATGAAGCGGGGGGGCGGCTTGGGGATACGCAGTATTTT.

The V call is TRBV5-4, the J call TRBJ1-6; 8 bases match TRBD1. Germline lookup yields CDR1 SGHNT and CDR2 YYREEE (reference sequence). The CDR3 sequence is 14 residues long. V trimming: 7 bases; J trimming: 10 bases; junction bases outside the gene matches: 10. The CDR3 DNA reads TGTGCCAGCGGTTCTCAGGGGGCTGGCTCACCCCTCCACTTT. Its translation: CASGSQGAGSPLHF.

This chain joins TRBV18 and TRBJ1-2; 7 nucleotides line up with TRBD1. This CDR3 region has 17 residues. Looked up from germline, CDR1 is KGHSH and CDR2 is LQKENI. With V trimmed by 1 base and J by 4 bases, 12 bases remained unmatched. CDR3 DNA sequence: TGTGCCAGCTCACCACAAAGTACGACAGGGAGGTCCTATGGCTACACCTTC. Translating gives CASSPQSTTGRSYGYTF.

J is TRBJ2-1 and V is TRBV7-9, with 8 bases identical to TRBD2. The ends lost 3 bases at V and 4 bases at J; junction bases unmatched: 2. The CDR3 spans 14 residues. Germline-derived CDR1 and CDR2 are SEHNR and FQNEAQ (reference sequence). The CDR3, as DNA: TGTGCCAGCAGCTTCGAGCGGGGGTACAATGAGCAGTTCTTC. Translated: CASSFERGYNEQFF.

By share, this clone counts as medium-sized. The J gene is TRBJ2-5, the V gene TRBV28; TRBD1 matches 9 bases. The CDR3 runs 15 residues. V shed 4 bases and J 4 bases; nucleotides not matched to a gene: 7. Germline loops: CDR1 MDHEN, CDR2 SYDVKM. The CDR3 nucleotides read TGTGCCAGCAGTTCAAGACAGGGGGGTCTAGAGACCCAGTACTTC. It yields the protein CASSSRQGGLETQYF. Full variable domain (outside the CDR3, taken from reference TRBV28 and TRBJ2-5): DVKVTQSSRYLVKRTGEKVFLECVQDMDHENMFWYRQDPGLGLRLIYFSYDVKMKEKGDIPEGYSVSREKKERFSLILESASTNQTSMYLCASSSRQGGLETQYFGPGTRLLVL.

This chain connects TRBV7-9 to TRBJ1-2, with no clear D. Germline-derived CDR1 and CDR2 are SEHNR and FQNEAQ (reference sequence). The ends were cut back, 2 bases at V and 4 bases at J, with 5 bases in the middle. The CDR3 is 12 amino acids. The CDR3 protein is CASSLRVYGYTF. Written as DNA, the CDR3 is TGTGCCAGCAGCTTACGTGTCTATGGCTACACCTTC.

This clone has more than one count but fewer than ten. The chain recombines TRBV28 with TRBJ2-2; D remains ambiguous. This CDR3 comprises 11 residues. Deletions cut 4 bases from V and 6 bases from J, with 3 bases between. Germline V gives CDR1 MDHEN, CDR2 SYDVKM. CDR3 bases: TGTGCCAGCAGTTCCGCCGGGGAGCTGTTTTTT. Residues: CASSSAGELFF.

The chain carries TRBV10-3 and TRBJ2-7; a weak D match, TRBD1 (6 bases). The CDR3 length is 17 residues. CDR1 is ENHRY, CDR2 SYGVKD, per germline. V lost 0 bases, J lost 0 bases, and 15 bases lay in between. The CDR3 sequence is CAISESLDRTSSYEQYF. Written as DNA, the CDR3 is TGTGCCATCAGTGAGTCTCTTGACAGGACGAGCTCCTACGAGCAGTACTTC.

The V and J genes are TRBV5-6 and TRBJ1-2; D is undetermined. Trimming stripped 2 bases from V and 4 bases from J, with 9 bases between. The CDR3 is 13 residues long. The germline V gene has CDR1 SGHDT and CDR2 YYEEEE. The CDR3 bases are TGTGCCAGCAGCTTTGAGGAATTCTATGGCTACACCTTC. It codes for CASSFEEFYGYTF.

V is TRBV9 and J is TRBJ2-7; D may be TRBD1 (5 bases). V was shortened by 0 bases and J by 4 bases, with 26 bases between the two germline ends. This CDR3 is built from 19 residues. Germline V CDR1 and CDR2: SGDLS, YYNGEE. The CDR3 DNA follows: TGTGCCAGCAGCGTAGCTAGAGGACACTTTCTACGGCACCGATACGAGCAGTACTTC. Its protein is CASSVARGHFLRHRYEQYF.

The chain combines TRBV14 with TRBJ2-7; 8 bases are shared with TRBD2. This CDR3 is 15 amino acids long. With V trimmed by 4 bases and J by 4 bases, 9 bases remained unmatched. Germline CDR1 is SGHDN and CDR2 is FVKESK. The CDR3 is CASSPREALPYEQYF. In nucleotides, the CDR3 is TGTGCCAGCAGCCCGCGGGAGGCCCTACCTTACGAGCAGTACTTC. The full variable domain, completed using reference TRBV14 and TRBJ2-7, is EAGVTQFPSHSVIEKGQTVTLRCDPISGHDNLYWYRRVMGKEIKFLLHFVKESKQDESGMPNNRFLAERTGGTYSTLKVQPAELEDSGVYFCASSPREALPYEQYFGPGTRLTVT.